The T cell receptor beta chain described here comes from a study of vaccination and CD4 T cells after COVID-19. Study context: SARS-CoV-2 had been detected by nasal swab PCR in convalescent patients; several were mild, one severe. Investigators stimulated cells with overlapping spike peptides drawn from SARS-CoV-2, HCoV-NL63, HCoV-OC43 and HCoV-229E.

Noted treatment: approximately 9-day PBMC culture with coronavirus spike peptide pools or control peptides (ViraFEST assay). The CDR3 is 14 amino acids. V was cut by 4 bases and J by 8 bases, with 17 bases left in between. Germline-derived CDR1 and CDR2 are MNHEY and SVGAGI. Sequenced with the Oncomine TCR Beta short-read assay was DNA taken from cultured CD4+ T cells. The genomic DNA was obtained from cultured CD4+ T cells by extraction with the QIAamp micro DNA kit. Using its own MiXCR run on the PCR reads, TCRdb lists one record per CDR3 protein. The sample lists some 10,000 distinct CDR3 sequences; 73% were seen once. This clonotype was counted between two and nine times. The antigen is not known.

V usage is TRBV6-5 and J usage is TRBJ1-2; D is unclear. This clonotype originated in a human donor who had recovered from COVID-19. Material: CD4+ T cells from blood, cultured in vitro. As DNA, the CDR3 is TGTGCCAGCAGTTCGGACGGCCGACGAGGAGGCTACACCTTC. Protein: CASSSDGRRGGYTF.